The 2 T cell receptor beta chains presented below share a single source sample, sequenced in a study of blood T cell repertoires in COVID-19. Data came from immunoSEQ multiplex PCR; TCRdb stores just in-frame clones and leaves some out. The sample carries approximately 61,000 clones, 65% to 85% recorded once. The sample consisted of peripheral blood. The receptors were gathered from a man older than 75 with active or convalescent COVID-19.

The DNA for the CDR3 is TGTGCCAGCAGGGGAGAAACAGATACGCAGTATTTT. Its translation: CASRGETDTQYF. The chain carries TRBV4-2 and TRBJ2-3, with D perhaps matching TRBD2 (5 bases). With 6 bases removed from V and 3 bases from J, the gap between germline ends came to 7 bases. This CDR3 has 12 amino acids. In germline, CDR1 is LGHNA, CDR2 YNFKEQ.

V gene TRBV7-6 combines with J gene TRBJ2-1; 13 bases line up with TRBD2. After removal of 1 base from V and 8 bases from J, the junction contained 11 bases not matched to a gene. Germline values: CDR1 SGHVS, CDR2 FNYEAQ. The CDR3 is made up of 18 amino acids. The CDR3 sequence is CASSLVPPTSGGAHEQFF. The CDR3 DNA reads TGTGCCAGCAGCTTAGTCCCCCCAACTAGCGGGGGGGCCCATGAGCAGTTCTTC.